This entry is about one T cell receptor (beta chain). What it binds is unknown. These data come from a study of cytomegalovirus exposure and HLA in healthy donors. PCR involved 60 Vbeta and 13 Jbeta primers. Measured with immunoSEQ multiplex PCR; TCRdb has only the in-frame clones, and not every one. The repertoire holds about 120,000 clones, with just over 65% as singletons. Study findings and constraints: Based on reports, TCR beta sequences accurately predicted HLA-A and HLA-B alleles for most subjects. When analyzed later, the rates of TCR association showed variation by HLA locus, with DRB1 the most and HLA-C the fewest. Later on, an analysis found that several of the most significant clusters appeared to be linked to common viral pathogens, which included parvovirus B19. For most TCR beta V segments, an earlier analysis put the productive rate at about 87% or about 30% of the time.

Sample: PBMCs. The sequence was collected from a man aged 18 to 29 in good health and CMV-seronegative.

The DNA for the CDR3 is TGTGCCAGCAGCGCAGAACCACTAAACACTGAAGCTTTCTTT. Translated, it gives CASSAEPLNTEAFF. The chain is built from TRBV5-4 and TRBJ1-1; no clear D. V was pared by 4 bases and J by 2 bases, with 12 bases between. The germline V gene encodes CDR1 SGHNT and CDR2 YYREEE (reference sequence). The CDR3 has 14 residues. The whole variable domain, filled in from reference TRBV5-4 and TRBJ1-1, reads ETGVTQSPTHLIKTRGQQVTLRCSSQSGHNTVSWYQQALGQGPQFIFQYYREEENGRGNFPPRFSGLQFPNYSSELNVNALELDDSALYLCASSAEPLNTEAFFGQGTRLTVV.